The clone carrying this TCR beta chain was found many times. Antigen unknown. The V gene lost 3 bases and the J gene lost 13 bases, with 9 bases spanning the gap. The CDR3 loop spans 11 amino acids. CDR1 is LGHNA, CDR2 YSLEER, per germline. This sample was taken from a study of beta chain features in type 1 diabetes. Study-wide background: Cells sorted and examined across all samples totaled approximately 100 million. Findings and caveats of the study: The question of HLA type influencing TCRB rearrangement was one that remained unresolved here. Type 1 diabetes patients had TCRB CDR3s that were shorter (moderately but significantly so) in all four CD4+ subsets. Naive, central memory and Treg TCRB repertoires appeared more alike in patients than in healthy donors.

The entirety of the isolated RNA underwent reverse transcription, so expressed TCRB transcripts were sequenced. This table comes from immunoSEQ multiplex PCR, and its TCRdb copy is limited to in-frame clones, with some not included. The table records some 350,000 clones, around a tenth of them present only once. The specimen was central memory CD4+ T cells from blood. The TCR sequence derives from a young man with type 1 diabetes. The chain combines TRBV4-3 with TRBJ2-2; possible D gene TRBD2, 6 bases. The CDR3 DNA reads as TGCGCCAGCAGCCAGGGGAGGTTGCTGTTTTTT. This encodes CASSQGRLLFF.